This T cell receptor beta chain was obtained from a study of T cells after posttransplantation cyclophosphamide. Using immunoSEQ multiplex PCR, the repertoire was profiled, and TCRdb retains in-frame clones only, with some absent. Found here are tens of thousands of clones, 92% of them singletons; the top ten hold around 3%. This CDR3 is 14 amino acids long. The germline gives CDR1 MDHEN, CDR2 SYDVKM. V lost 6 bases, J lost 1 base, and 12 bases lay in between. Source material: PBMCs. V and J are TRBV28 and TRBJ1-1; D possibly corresponds to TRBD1 (6 bases). This receptor was identified in a woman in her fifties or sixties in good health and a related stem cell transplant donor. The CDR3 nucleotides are TGTGCCAGCAGGGACGGGGGGCCGAACACTGAAGCTTTCTTT. Its protein product is CASRDGGPNTEAFF.